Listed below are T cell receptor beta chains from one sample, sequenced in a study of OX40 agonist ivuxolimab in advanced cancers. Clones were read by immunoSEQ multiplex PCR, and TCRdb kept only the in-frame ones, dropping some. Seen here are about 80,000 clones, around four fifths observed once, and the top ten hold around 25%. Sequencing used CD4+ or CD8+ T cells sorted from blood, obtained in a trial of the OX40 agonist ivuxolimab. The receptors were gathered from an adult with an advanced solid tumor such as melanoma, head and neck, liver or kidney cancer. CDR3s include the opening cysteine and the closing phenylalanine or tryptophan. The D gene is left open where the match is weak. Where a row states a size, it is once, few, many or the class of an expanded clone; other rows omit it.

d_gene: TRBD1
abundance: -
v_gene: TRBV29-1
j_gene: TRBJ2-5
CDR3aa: CSVQIFYRGETQYF
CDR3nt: TGCAGCGTTCAAATTTTCTACAGGGGGGAGACCCAGTACTTC

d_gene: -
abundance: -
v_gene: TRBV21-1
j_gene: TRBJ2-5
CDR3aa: CATPIGRRYQETQYF
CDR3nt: TGTGCCACACCTATAGGGCGGAGATATCAAGAGACCCAGTACTTC

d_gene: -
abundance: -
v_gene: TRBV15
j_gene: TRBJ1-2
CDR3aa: CATSGEYYGYTF
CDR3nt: TGTGCCACCAGCGGAGAGTACTATGGCTACACCTTC

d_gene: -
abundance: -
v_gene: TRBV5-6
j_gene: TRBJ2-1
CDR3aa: CASSLGARSYNEQFF
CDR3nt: TGTGCCAGCAGCTTGGGAGCTCGGTCCTACAATGAGCAGTTCTTC

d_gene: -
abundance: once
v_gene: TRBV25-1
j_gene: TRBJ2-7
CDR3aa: CASSEPFGREQYF
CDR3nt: TGTGCCAGCAGTGAACCCTTCGGTCGGGAGCAGTACTTC

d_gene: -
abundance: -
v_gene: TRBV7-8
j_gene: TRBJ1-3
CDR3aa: CASSYRTVSTGNTIYF
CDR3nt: TGTGCCAGCAGCTACCGGACAGTGTCAACTGGAAACACCATATATTTT

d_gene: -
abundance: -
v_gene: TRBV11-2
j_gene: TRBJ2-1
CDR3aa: CASSLVGGGGNEQFF
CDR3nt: TGTGCCAGCAGCTTAGTAGGGGGAGGAGGGAATGAGCAGTTCTTC

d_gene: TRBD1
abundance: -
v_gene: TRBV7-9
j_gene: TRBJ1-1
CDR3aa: CASSLTRQGRAGTEAFF
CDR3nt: TGTGCCAGCAGCTTAACTCGACAGGGAAGGGCTGGCACTGAAGCTTTCTTT

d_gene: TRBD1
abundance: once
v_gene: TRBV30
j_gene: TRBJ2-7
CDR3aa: CAWVSKEPGQGAYEQYF
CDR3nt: TGTGCCTGGGTTTCCAAAGAGCCGGGACAGGGGGCTTACGAGCAGTACTTC

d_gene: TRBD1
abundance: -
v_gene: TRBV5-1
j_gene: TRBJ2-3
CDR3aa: CASSLGTGGSDTQYF
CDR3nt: TGCGCCAGCAGCCTCGGGACAGGGGGATCAGATACGCAGTATTTT

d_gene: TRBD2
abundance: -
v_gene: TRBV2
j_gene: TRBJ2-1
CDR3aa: CASSDVGGFFDEQFF
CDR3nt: TGTGCCAGCAGTGATGTGGGGGGGTTTTTCGATGAGCAGTTCTTC

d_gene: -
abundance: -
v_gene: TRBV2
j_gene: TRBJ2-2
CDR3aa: CASNGVSTLGELFF
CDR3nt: TGTGCCAGCAACGGCGTATCGACCCTGGGGGAGCTGTTTTTT

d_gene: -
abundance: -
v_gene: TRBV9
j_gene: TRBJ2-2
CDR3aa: CASSGRTLTGELFF
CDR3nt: TGTGCCAGCAGCGGAAGGACACTTACCGGGGAGCTGTTTTTT

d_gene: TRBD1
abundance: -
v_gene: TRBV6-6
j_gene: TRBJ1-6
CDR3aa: CASKGDSSYNSPLHF
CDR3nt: TGTGCCAGCAAGGGGGACAGCTCCTATAATTCACCCCTCCACTTT

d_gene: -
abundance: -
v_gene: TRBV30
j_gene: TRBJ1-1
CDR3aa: CAWSPRHLGEAFF
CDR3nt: TGTGCCTGGAGTCCACGACACTTGGGTGAAGCTTTCTTT

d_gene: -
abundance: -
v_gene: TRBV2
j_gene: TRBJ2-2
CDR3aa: CASSETVGALGELFF
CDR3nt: TGTGCCAGCAGTGAAACAGTGGGAGCCCTCGGGGAGCTGTTTTTT

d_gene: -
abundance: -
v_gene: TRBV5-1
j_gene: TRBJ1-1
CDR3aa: CASSLDGHTEAFF
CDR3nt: TGCGCCAGCAGCTTGGATGGCCACACTGAAGCTTTCTTT

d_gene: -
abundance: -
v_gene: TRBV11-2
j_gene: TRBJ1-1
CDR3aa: CASSFLPYTEAFF
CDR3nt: TGTGCCAGCAGCTTTCTTCCCTACACTGAAGCTTTCTTT

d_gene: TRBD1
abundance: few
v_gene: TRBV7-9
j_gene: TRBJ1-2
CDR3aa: CASSWAGQGFRTF
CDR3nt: TGTGCCAGCAGCTGGGCGGGACAGGGGTTTCGTACCTTC

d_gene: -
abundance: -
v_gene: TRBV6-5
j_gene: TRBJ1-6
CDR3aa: CASSYPEPGSPLHF
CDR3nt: TGTGCCAGCAGTTACCCTGAGCCGGGTTCACCCCTCCACTTT

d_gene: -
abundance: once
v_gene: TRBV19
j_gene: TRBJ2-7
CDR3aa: CASMGAGGGGYEQYF
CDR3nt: TGTGCCAGTATGGGGGCGGGCGGAGGCGGTTACGAGCAGTACTTC

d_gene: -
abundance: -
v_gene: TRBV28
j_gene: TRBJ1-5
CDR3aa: CASSPEGWPQHF
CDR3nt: TGTGCCAGCAGTCCGGAGGGGTGGCCCCAGCATTTT

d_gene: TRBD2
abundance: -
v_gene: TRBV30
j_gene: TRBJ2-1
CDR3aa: CAWRLAGGPGEQFF
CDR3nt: TGTGCCTGGAGGCTAGCGGGGGGGCCTGGGGAGCAGTTCTTC

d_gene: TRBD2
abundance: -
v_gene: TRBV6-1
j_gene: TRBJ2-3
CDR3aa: CASSVRLAGSTDTQYF
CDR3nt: TGTGCCAGCAGTGTACGACTAGCGGGGAGCACAGATACGCAGTATTTT

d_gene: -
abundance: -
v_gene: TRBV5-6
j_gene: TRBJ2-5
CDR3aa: CASSPRLRETQYF
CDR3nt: TGTGCCAGCAGCCCCCGACTGCGAGAGACCCAGTACTTC

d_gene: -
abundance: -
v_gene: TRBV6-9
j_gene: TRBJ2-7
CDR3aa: CASSYHYEQYF
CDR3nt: TGTGCCAGCAGTTACCACTACGAGCAGTACTTC

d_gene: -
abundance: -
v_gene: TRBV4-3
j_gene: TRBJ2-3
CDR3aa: CASSQDRRNTQYF
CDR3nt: TGCGCCAGCAGCCAAGATCGAAGGAATACGCAGTATTTT

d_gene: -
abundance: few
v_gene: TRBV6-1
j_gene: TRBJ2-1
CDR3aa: CASSERRGVKPNEQFF
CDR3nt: TGTGCCAGCAGTGAGAGAAGAGGGGTCAAGCCCAATGAGCAGTTCTTC

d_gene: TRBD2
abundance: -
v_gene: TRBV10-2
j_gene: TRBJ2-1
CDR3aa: CASSISGSSYNEQFF
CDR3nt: TGCGCCAGCAGTATTAGCGGGAGCTCCTACAATGAGCAGTTCTTC

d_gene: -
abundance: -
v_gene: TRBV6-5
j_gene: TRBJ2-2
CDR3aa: CASSAGGPGELFF
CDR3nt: TGTGCCAGCAGTGCAGGGGGGCCCGGGGAGCTGTTTTTT

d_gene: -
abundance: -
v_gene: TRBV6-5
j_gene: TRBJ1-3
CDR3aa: CASSSFLEPGNTIYF
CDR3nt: TGTGCCAGCAGTTCGTTTCTAGAACCTGGAAACACCATATATTTT

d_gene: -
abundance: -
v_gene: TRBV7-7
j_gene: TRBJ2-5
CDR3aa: CASSLNWETQYF
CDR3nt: TGTGCCAGCAGCTTGAACTGGGAGACCCAGTACTTC

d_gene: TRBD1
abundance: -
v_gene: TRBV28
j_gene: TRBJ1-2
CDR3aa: CASSQGALVGYTF
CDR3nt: TGTGCCAGCAGTCAGGGGGCGTTGGTTGGCTACACCTTC

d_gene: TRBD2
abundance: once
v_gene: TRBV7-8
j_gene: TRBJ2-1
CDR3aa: CASSLAGAGGIDEQFF
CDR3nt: TGTGCCAGCAGCTTAGCTGGGGCGGGAGGGATCGATGAGCAGTTCTTC

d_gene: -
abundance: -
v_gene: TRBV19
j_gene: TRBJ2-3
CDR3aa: CASIGTASTDTQYF
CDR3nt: TGTGCCAGTATTGGGACGGCTAGCACAGATACGCAGTATTTT

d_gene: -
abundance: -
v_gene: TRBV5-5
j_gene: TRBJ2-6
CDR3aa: CASSNPGSPSGANVLTF
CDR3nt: TGTGCCAGCAGCAACCCCGGGTCGCCCTCTGGGGCCAACGTCCTGACTTTC

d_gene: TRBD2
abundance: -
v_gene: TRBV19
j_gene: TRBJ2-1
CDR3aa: CASSVRSGLAGYNEQFF
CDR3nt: TGTGCCAGTAGCGTAAGGTCGGGACTAGCGGGATACAATGAGCAGTTCTTC

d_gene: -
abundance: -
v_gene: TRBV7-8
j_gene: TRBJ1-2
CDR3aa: CASSFYGGLDYGYTF
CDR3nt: TGTGCCAGCAGCTTCTATGGGGGGCTGGACTATGGCTACACCTTC

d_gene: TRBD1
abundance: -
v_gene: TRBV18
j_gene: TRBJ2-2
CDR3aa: CASSPFAGGEGGELFF
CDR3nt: TGTGCCAGCTCACCATTCGCAGGGGGCGAAGGCGGGGAGCTGTTTTTT

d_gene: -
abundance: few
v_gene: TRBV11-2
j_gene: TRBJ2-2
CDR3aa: CASSLAGGELFF
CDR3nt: TGTGCCAGCAGCTTAGCGGGCGGGGAGCTGTTTTTT

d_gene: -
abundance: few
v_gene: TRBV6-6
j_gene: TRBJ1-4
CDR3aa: CASSSPVYEKLFF
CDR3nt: TGTGCCAGCAGTTCCCCAGTTTATGAAAAACTGTTTTTT

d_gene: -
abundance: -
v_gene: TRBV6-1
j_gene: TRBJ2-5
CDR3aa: CASSEEDWGETQYF
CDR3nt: TGTGCCAGCAGTGAAGAGGATTGGGGGGAGACCCAGTACTTC

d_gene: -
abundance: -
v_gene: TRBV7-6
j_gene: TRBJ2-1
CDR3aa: CASSLGLGNEQFF
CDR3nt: TGTGCCAGCAGCTTAGGACTAGGCAATGAGCAGTTCTTC

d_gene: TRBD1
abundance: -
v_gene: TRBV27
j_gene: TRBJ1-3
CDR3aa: CASSSDRDGNTIYF
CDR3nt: TGTGCCAGCAGTTCGGACAGGGATGGAAACACCATATATTTT

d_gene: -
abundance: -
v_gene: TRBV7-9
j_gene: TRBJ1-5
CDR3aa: CASSLAGNSNQPQHF
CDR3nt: TGTGCCAGCAGCTTAGCGGGGAATAGCAATCAGCCCCAGCATTTT

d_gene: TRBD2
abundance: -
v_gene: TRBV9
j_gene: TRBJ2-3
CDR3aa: CASSVGGLAATDTQYF
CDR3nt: TGTGCCAGCAGCGTAGGGGGACTAGCGGCTACAGATACGCAGTATTTT

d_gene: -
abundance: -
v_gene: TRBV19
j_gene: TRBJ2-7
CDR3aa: CASSTTWGPNEQYF
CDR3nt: TGTGCCAGTAGTACCACGTGGGGGCCCAACGAGCAGTACTTC

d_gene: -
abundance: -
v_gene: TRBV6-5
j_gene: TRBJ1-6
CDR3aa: CASSRPTGLLSPLHF
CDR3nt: TGTGCCAGCAGTCGCCCTACGGGTCTTCTTTCACCCCTCCACTTT

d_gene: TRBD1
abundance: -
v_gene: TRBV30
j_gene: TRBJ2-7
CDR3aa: CAWAGTGVFEQYF
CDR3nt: TGTGCCTGGGCCGGGACAGGGGTGTTCGAGCAGTACTTC

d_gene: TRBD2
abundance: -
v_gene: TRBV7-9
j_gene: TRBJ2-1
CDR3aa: CASSPSLAGNEQFF
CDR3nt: TGTGCCAGCAGCCCTTCACTAGCGGGGAATGAGCAGTTCTTC

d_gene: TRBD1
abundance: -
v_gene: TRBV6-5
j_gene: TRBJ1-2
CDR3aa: CASSSTAGGPEGYTF
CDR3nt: TGTGCCAGCAGTTCTACAGCAGGGGGTCCGGAAGGCTACACCTTC